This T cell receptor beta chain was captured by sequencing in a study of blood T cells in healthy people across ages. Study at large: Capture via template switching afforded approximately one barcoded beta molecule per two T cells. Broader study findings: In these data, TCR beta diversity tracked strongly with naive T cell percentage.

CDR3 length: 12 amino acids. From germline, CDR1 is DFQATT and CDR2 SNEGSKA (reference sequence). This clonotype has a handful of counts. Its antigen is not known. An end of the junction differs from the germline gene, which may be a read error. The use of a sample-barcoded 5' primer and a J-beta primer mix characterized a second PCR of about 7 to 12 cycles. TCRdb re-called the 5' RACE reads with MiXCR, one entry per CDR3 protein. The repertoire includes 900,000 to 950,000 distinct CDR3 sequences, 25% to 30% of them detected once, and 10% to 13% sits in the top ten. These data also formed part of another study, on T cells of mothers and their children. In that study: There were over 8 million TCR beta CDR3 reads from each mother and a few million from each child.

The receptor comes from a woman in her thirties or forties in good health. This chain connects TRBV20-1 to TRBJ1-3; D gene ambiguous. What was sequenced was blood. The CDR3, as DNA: TGCAGTGCCTCTATCATTGGAAACACCACATATTTT. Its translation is CSASIIGNTTYF.